The next 29 T cell receptor beta chains were all read from a single sample in a study of cytomegalovirus exposure and HLA in healthy donors. The PCR was carried out with 60 Vbeta primers and 13 Jbeta primers. The repertoire was sequenced with immunoSEQ multiplex PCR; TCRdb's copy has only in-frame clones and lacks some. The table records around 140,000 clones, about 78% of them present only once. Sequenced material: PBMCs. The receptors were sampled from a man aged 50 to 59 in good health and CMV-seropositive.

The genes are TRBV13 and TRBJ1-2; D uncertain. Trimming took off 2 bases at V and 3 bases at J, with 10 bases between the two ends. The CDR3 is 14 amino acids. Germline CDR1 reads PRHDT; CDR2 reads FYEKMQ (reference sequence). In DNA, the CDR3 is TGTGCCAGCAGCTTAAACAGCTTCGACTATGGCTACACCTTC. Amino acid sequence: CASSLNSFDYGYTF.

The V and J genes are TRBV18 and TRBJ1-5; TRBD1 might be the D (6 bases). CDR1 is KGHSH, CDR2 LQKENI, per germline. The CDR3 is 16 amino acids. Deletions cut 2 bases from V and 0 bases from J, with 11 bases between. CDR3 residues: CASSPMKQGSNQPQHF. CDR3 bases: TGTGCCAGCTCACCAATGAAACAGGGTAGCAATCAGCCCCAGCATTTT.

The chain couples TRBV6-4 to TRBJ2-2, with 7 nucleotides matching TRBD2. The CDR3 runs to 14 residues. Trimming took 3 bases from V and 5 from J; bases not matched to a gene: 3. Germline loops: CDR1 MRHNA, CDR2 SNTAGT. In DNA, the CDR3 is TGTGCCAGCAGTGATAACGGGAGGACCGGGGAGCTGTTTTTT. As protein: CASSDNGRTGELFF.

The genes are TRBV5-1 and TRBJ2-7, with TRBD1 as a possible D gene (6 bases). Trimming removed 7 bases at V and 5 bases at J, with 22 bases between. This CDR3 region has 15 residues. CDR1 is SGHRS, CDR2 YFSETQ, per germline. The CDR3 coding sequence is TGCGCCAGCGGACCGGCCCCCCCACAGGGCCACGAGCAGTACTTC. The encoded protein is CASGPAPPQGHEQYF.

The chain carries TRBV15 and TRBJ1-2; the match to TRBD1 covers 7 bases. Trimming cost V 0 bases and J 1 base; bases outside gene matches: 8. Germline loops: CDR1 LNHNV, CDR2 YYDKDF (reference sequence). This CDR3 contains 17 residues. CDR3 sequence (DNA): TGTGCCACCAGCAGAGATGCTGACAGGGTAAGTAACTATGGCTACACCTTC. It yields the protein CATSRDADRVSNYGYTF.

This sequence joins TRBV11-2 and TRBJ2-2; 9 nucleotides align to TRBD1. V gave up 1 base and J gave up 1 base; unmatched junction bases: 7. Germline V gene sequence: CDR1 SGHAT, CDR2 FQNNGV. The CDR3 is made up of 18 amino acids. For the CDR3, the DNA is TGTGCCAGCAGCTTAGGGAAAACAGGGGGCCGGAACACCGGGGAGCTGTTTTTT. Translation gives CASSLGKTGGRNTGELFF.

Here the CDR3 reads CASRSVNTEAFF. Written as DNA, the CDR3 is TGTGCCAGCAGGTCAGTGAACACTGAAGCTTTCTTT. The chain carries TRBV6-5 and TRBJ1-1; D is uncertain. V lost 6 bases and J 0 bases, leaving 5 bases between the germline ends. Germline lookup yields CDR1 MNHEY and CDR2 SVGAGI. This CDR3 has 12 amino acids.

The chain is built from TRBV5-8 and TRBJ1-5; 8 nucleotides align to TRBD1. Germline CDR1 is SGHTS and CDR2 is YDEGEE. This CDR3 contains 16 residues. The V and J ends lost 0 bases and 2 bases, in that order; junction bases with no gene match: 4. The CDR3 loop reads CASSLAGGAGNQPQHF. The CDR3 region has the DNA TGTGCCAGCAGCTTGGCAGGGGGCGCGGGCAATCAGCCCCAGCATTTT.

V is TRBV7-7 and J is TRBJ1-1; D unclear. Per germline, CDR1 SSHAT and CDR2 FNYEAQ (reference sequence). The V end was cut by 1 base, the J end by 1 base, with 7 bases between. This CDR3 spans 14 amino acids. The CDR3 nucleotides read TGTGCCAGCAGCTTAGGCCCAGGGAACACTGAAGCTTTCTTT. Translated: CASSLGPGNTEAFF.

The chain joins TRBV7-9 to TRBJ2-1, with no clear D. This CDR3 comprises 15 residues. Germline V lookup: CDR1 SEHNR, CDR2 FQNEAQ (reference sequence). Deletions cut 1 base from V and 0 bases from J, with 7 bases between. CDR3 coding DNA: TGTGCCAGCAGCTTAGGTAGAAACTCCTACAATGAGCAGTTCTTC. Translated, it gives CASSLGRNSYNEQFF.

The chain uses TRBV4-1 and TRBJ2-1; 12 positions agree with TRBD2. With V trimmed by 0 bases and J by 5 bases, 14 bases remained unmatched. The CDR3 has 20 amino acids. CDR1 MGHRA and CDR2 YSYEKL come from the germline V gene. CDR3 protein: CASSQDSGDLAGGRNNEQFF. In DNA form, the CDR3 reads TGCGCCAGCAGCCAAGACTCGGGAGACCTAGCGGGAGGGCGGAACAATGAGCAGTTCTTC.

The V and J genes are TRBV9 and TRBJ1-2; the D gene is possibly TRBD1 (5 bases). Trimming left V 0 bases short and J 8 bases short, with 11 bases between. This CDR3 contains 13 residues. Germline V CDR1 and CDR2: SGDLS, YYNGEE. The CDR3 nucleotides are TGTGCCAGCAGCGTAGTGCCGGGGGTAGGCTACACCTTC. Translation gives CASSVVPGVGYTF.

This clone has a single count. The chain joins TRBV10-2 to TRBJ1-2, with 7 bases lining up with TRBD1. Germline V gene lookup returns CDR1 WSHSY and CDR2 SAAADI. Germline trimming cut 3 bases from V and 6 bases from J; bases unmatched to any gene: 7. CDR3 length equals 14 residues. As DNA, the CDR3 is TGCGCCAGCAGTGATACGGCAGACAGGGATGGCTACACCTTC. Translation: CASSDTADRDGYTF.

CDR3 bases: TGTGCCAGCAGGCGAACAGGCTATGAAGCTTTCTTT. As protein: CASRRTGYEAFF. The chain employs TRBV7-9 and TRBJ1-1; TRBD1 might be the D (5 bases). CDR3 length equals 12 residues. CDR1 and CDR2 from the germline V gene are SEHNR and FQNEAQ (reference sequence). V gave up 6 bases and J gave up 7 bases, with 12 bases separating them.

The chain couples TRBV27 to TRBJ2-1; TRBD2 matches at 11 bases. CDR3 length: 15 residues. The junction had 6 bases not matched to a gene; V was cut back by 6 bases and J by 5 bases. Per germline, CDR1 MNHEY and CDR2 SMNVEV (reference sequence). The DNA for the CDR3 is TGTGCCAGCAGCCGCGGGACTAGCGGAAACAATGAGCAGTTCTTC. Its translation: CASSRGTSGNNEQFF.

The chain uses TRBV29-1 and TRBJ2-1, with TRBD1 as a possible D gene (5 bases). CDR1 and CDR2 from the germline V gene are SQVTM and ANQGSEA. The CDR3 covers 14 residues. CDR3: CTIREVDSYNEQFF. The CDR3 DNA sequence: TGCACCATTAGAGAGGTTGACAGTTACAATGAGCAGTTCTTC.

The chain has TRBV5-6 and TRBJ2-5; D ambiguous. This CDR3 contains 13 residues. The V end was cut by 1 base, the J end by 2 bases, with 6 bases between. Germline assignment: CDR1 SGHDT and CDR2 YYEEEE. DNA of the CDR3: TGTGCCAGCAGCTTGACGGTTCAAGAGACCCAGTACTTC. This translates into CASSLTVQETQYF.

This clone was picked up a small number of times. The chain links TRBV7-3 to TRBJ2-3; the match to TRBD2 covers 7 bases. The CDR3 has 15 residues. J was trimmed by 6 bases and V by 2 bases; bases with no gene match: 8. Germline loops: CDR1 SGHTA, CDR2 FQGTGA. CDR3 bases: TGTGCCAGCAGCTTACGCGGGAGAGAGCGGGATACGCAGTATTTT. As protein: CASSLRGRERDTQYF.

This clone was found once. This chain links TRBV4-1 with TRBJ1-4; 8 bases agree with TRBD1. V dropped 4 bases and J dropped 8; count of bases not matched to a gene: 12. The CDR3 has 16 residues. Looked up from germline, CDR1 is MGHRA and CDR2 is YSYEKL. The CDR3 region has the DNA TGCGCCAGCAGCCTCATGCCCCAGGGGGCGGGAGAAAAACTGTTTTTT. Protein product: CASSLMPQGAGEKLFF.

This CDR3 is CASSGLAGRTDTQYF. The DNA for the CDR3 is TGTGCCAGCAGTGGCTTAGCGGGACGCACAGATACGCAGTATTTT. J is TRBJ2-3 and V is TRBV6-5; 8 bases line up with TRBD2. Per germline, CDR1 MNHEY and CDR2 SVGAGI. Unmatched junction bases numbered 5, after V lost 5 bases and J lost 1 base. The CDR3 is made up of 15 amino acids.

The chain uses TRBV5-8 and TRBJ1-2, with TRBD1 as a possible D gene (5 bases). V was cut by 0 bases and J by 8 bases, with 11 bases left in between. The CDR3 loop spans 13 amino acids. CDR1 is SGHTS, CDR2 YDEGEE, per germline. CDR3 in DNA: TGTGCCAGCAGCTTGGGCGACCAGGGCGGCTACACCTTC. Translated: CASSLGDQGGYTF.

The V gene is TRBV19, the J gene TRBJ2-1, with 9 bases fitting TRBD1. CDR1 and CDR2 from the germline V gene are LNHDA and SQIVND (reference sequence). The CDR3 contains 16 residues. The trim removed 4 bases at V and 2 bases at J, leaving 6 bases unmatched. CDR3 region: CASSTLGTGPYNEQFF. As DNA, the CDR3 is TGTGCCAGTAGTACCCTCGGGACAGGGCCCTACAATGAGCAGTTCTTC.

The V and J genes are TRBV9 and TRBJ1-3; D call uncertain. V lost 3 bases and J lost 0, with 10 bases in between. The CDR3 totals 15 residues. Per the germline V gene, CDR1 is SGDLS and CDR2 is YYNGEE. CDR3 in amino acids: CASSEFGYSGNTIYF. The CDR3 nucleotides read TGTGCCAGCAGCGAGTTCGGGTACTCTGGAAACACCATATATTTT.

CDR3 residues: CASSRTGANYGYTF. DNA for the CDR3: TGTGCCAGTTCCCGGACAGGGGCGAACTATGGCTACACCTTC. V is TRBV27 and J is TRBJ1-2; 9 nucleotides agree with TRBD1. This CDR3 is built from 14 residues. V was pared by 9 bases and J by 2 bases, with 7 bases of the junction left unmatched. Per germline, CDR1 MNHEY and CDR2 SMNVEV (reference sequence).

This rearrangement joins TRBV5-1 to TRBJ1-4; no definite D call. The CDR3 covers 16 residues. Trimming cost V 7 bases and J 4 bases, with 20 bases left between them. Germline values: CDR1 SGHRS, CDR2 YFSETQ. The CDR3 nucleotides read TGCGCCAGCGCCCCCACTCACGGAGGAAATAATGAAAAACTGTTTTTT. Translation gives CASAPTHGGNNEKLFF.

This chain links TRBV18 with TRBJ2-7; 12 positions match TRBD2. This CDR3 is built from 14 residues. CDR1 and CDR2 from the germline V gene are KGHSH and LQKENI. Trimming removed 5 bases from V and 3 bases from J; junction bases left unmatched: 2. The CDR3 coding sequence is TGTGCCAGCTCAAGGACTAGCGGGGACTACGAGCAGTACTTC. It yields the protein CASSRTSGDYEQYF. Supplemented by reference TRBV18 and TRBJ2-7, the full variable domain reads NAGVMQNPRHLVRRRGQEARLRCSPMKGHSHVYWYRQLPEEGLKFMVYLQKENIIDESGMPKERFSAEFPKEGPSILRIQQVVRGDSAAYFCASSRTSGDYEQYFGPGTRLTVT.

This rearrangement joins TRBV2 to TRBJ2-1; 10 bases fit TRBD2. The CDR3 has 14 amino acids. V lost 7 bases, J lost 6 bases, and 6 bases stayed unmatched. The germline V gene encodes CDR1 SNHLY and CDR2 FYNNEI. The chain's CDR3 is CASKKREGTNEQFF. CDR3 bases: TGTGCCAGCAAGAAGCGGGAGGGGACCAATGAGCAGTTCTTC.

This clone was observed a handful of times. The chain is built from TRBV7-2 and TRBJ2-1; 12 bases are a match to TRBD2. The CDR3 extends over 17 amino acids. Germline V gene data show CDR1 as SGHTA and CDR2 as FQGNSA. Trimming cost V 4 bases and J 1 base; bases outside gene matches: 5. CDR3 residues: CASSYTGLAGSYNEQFF. CDR3 nucleotides: TGTGCCAGCAGCTACACCGGACTAGCGGGATCCTACAATGAGCAGTTCTTC.

Judged by abundance, this clone is medium-sized. The chain uses TRBV13 and TRBJ1-1, with D possibly being TRBD1 (5 bases). The CDR3 is 14 amino acids. CDR1 and CDR2 from the germline V gene are PRHDT and FYEKMQ (reference sequence). Trimming removed 6 bases at V and 0 bases at J, with 11 bases between. CDR3 in amino acids: CASSSDSMNTEAFF. In DNA form, the CDR3 reads TGTGCCAGCAGTTCCGACAGCATGAACACTGAAGCTTTCTTT. Full variable domain (missing parts from reference TRBV13 and TRBJ1-1): AAGVIQSPRHLIKEKRETATLKCYPIPRHDTVYWYQQGPGQDPQFLISFYEKMQSDKGSIPDRFSAQQFSDYHSELNMSSLELGDSALYFCASSSDSMNTEAFFGQGTRLTVV.